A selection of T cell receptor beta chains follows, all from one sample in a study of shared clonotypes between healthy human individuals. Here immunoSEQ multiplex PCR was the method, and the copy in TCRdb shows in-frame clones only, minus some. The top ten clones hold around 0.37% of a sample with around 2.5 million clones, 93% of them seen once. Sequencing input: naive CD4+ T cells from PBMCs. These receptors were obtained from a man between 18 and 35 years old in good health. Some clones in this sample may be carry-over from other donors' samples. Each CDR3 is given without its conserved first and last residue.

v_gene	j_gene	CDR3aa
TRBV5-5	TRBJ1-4	ASSGTGRTNEKLF
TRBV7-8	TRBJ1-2	ASSLGQGNNYGYT
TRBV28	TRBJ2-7	ASSYEQY
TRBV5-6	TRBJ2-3	ASSLGATRSKDTQY
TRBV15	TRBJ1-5	ATSRVAYSNQPQH
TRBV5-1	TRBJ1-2	ASSAGQEGDGYT
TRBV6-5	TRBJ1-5	ASSRGRDQPQH
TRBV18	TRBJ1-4	ASSPSQQGTGNEKLF
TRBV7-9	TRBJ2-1	ASSLEAWQGPRPTNEQF
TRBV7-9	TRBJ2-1	ASSRIAGGDHNEQF
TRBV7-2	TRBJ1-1	ASSLVGDTEAF
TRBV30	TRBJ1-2	AWSEWGVDYGYT
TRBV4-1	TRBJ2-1	ASRLRLGPRIPNEQF
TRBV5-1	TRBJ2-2	ASSRVTGTGELF
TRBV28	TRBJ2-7	ASSWPGSYEQY
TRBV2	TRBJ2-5	ASSEGTSPETQY
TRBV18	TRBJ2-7	ASSPPGGRVIYEQY
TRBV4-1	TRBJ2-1	ASSQVGRGTYNEQF
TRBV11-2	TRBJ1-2	ASSSEGRGSGYGYT
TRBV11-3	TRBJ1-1	ASSRRGNTEAF
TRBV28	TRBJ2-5	ASSLALAGQETQY
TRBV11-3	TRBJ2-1	ASSLPGLVNEQF
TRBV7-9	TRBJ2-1	ASSLAGDYNEQF
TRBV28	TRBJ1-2	ASSLTGLNGYT